These 30 T cell receptor beta chains came from one sample sequenced in a study of T cell responses to AZD1222 COVID-19 vaccine. Produced via immunoSEQ multiplex PCR; TCRdb's table is partial and in-frame only. The table shows 150,000 to 200,000 clones, with roughly 90% occurring only once. Sequences were derived from peripheral blood, sampled on day 0 of AZD1222 vaccination. The receptors come from an adult in good health.

This chain links TRBV6-1 with TRBJ1-4; D is undetermined. Trimming took off 2 bases at V and 5 bases at J, with 6 bases between the two ends. The CDR3 consists of 13 residues. Germline CDR1 is MNHNS and CDR2 is SASEGT. The CDR3 protein is CASSETVNEKLFF. CDR3 coding DNA: TGTGCCAGCAGTGAAACCGTCAATGAAAAACTGTTTTTT.

The chain couples TRBV4-3 to TRBJ2-1, with TRBD2 identical over 14 bases. Germline V CDR1 and CDR2: LGHNA, YSLEER. V gave up 4 bases and J gave up 6 bases; unmatched junction bases: 5. CDR3 length equals 16 residues. The CDR3 loop is CASSRRLAGGLNEQFF. CDR3 in DNA: TGCGCCAGCAGCCGACGACTAGCGGGGGGGCTCAATGAGCAGTTCTTC.

The rearrangement uses TRBV12-3 or TRBV12-4 and TRBJ1-1; possibly TRBD1 for D (5 bases). CDR3 length: 13 residues. The V and J ends lost 7 bases and 1 base respectively, with 10 bases between them. The CDR3 DNA is TGTGCCAGCACCACCCAGGGGAACACTGAAGCTTTCTTT. It codes for CASTTQGNTEAFF.

The chain combines TRBV5-4 with TRBJ1-2; D might be TRBD1 (5 bases). CDR3 length: 14 amino acids. V lost 7 bases and J lost 4, with 17 bases in between. Germline CDR1 SGHNT, CDR2 YYREEE (reference sequence). CDR3 residues: CASASGGGSYGYTF. CDR3 DNA: TGTGCCAGCGCATCCGGGGGGGGTAGCTATGGCTACACCTTC. Supplemented by reference TRBV5-4 and TRBJ1-2, the full variable domain reads ETGVTQSPTHLIKTRGQQVTLRCSSQSGHNTVSWYQQALGQGPQFIFQYYREEENGRGNFPPRFSGLQFPNYSSELNVNALELDDSALYLCASASGGGSYGYTFGSGTRLTVV.

This chain connects TRBV10-3 to TRBJ1-3; tentative D call: TRBD1 (5 bases). CDR1 and CDR2 from the germline V gene are ENHRY and SYGVKD. The ends were cut back, 1 base at V and 2 bases at J, with 9 bases in the middle. This CDR3 contains 15 residues. The CDR3 nucleotides read TGTGCCATCAGTGAGTTCTGGGGGACTGGAAACACCATATATTTT. It codes for CAISEFWGTGNTIYF.

The genes are TRBV18 and TRBJ1-3, with 8 bases that match TRBD1. The CDR3 spans 19 residues. J lost 2 bases, V lost 3 bases, and 15 bases had no gene match. CDR1 is KGHSH, CDR2 LQKENI, per germline. CDR3 nucleotides: TGTGCCAGCTCACCGACGATCGGACAGGGAGGCACAACTGGAAACACCATATATTTT. Translating it yields CASSPTIGQGGTTGNTIYF.

The chain carries TRBV4-2 and TRBJ1-2, with 8 positions matching TRBD1. The length of the CDR3 is 13 residues. Germline CDR1 and CDR2: LGHNA and YNFKEQ. V lost 6 bases and J lost 9; bases outside the gene matches: 9. CDR3 sequence: CASSSQGEWSYTF. CDR3 in DNA: TGTGCCAGCAGTTCACAGGGGGAGTGGAGCTACACCTTC.

V usage is TRBV29-1 and J usage is TRBJ2-3; 12 bases align to TRBD2. Germline-derived CDR1 and CDR2 are SQVTM and ANQGSEA. The J segment lost 5 bases and the V segment lost 2 bases, leaving 5 bases of the junction unmatched. CDR3 length: 15 residues. CDR3 loop: CSVEWLAGGRDTQYF. The CDR3, as DNA: TGCAGCGTTGAATGGCTAGCGGGAGGGAGAGATACGCAGTATTTT.

The chain is built from TRBV28 and TRBJ2-1; no reliable D call. V lost 3 bases and J lost 7, with 10 bases in between. This CDR3 is built from 13 residues. The V gene's germline CDR1 is MDHEN and CDR2 SYDVKM. The CDR3 nucleotides are TGTGCCAGCAGTTTGTCGGTCCGGAATGAGCAGTTCTTC. Amino acids: CASSLSVRNEQFF.

The CDR3 region is CSVDGHYNTEAFF. CDR3 nucleotides: TGCAGCGTTGATGGACACTATAACACTGAAGCTTTCTTT. This chain uses TRBV29-1 with TRBJ1-1; TRBD1 is a possible D gene (5 bases). V lost 3 bases to trimming and J lost 2 bases, with 10 bases between them. This CDR3 region has 13 residues. Germline values: CDR1 SQVTM, CDR2 ANQGSEA.

The chain has TRBV10-3 and TRBJ1-2; TRBD1 is a possible D gene (5 bases). The V and J ends lost 3 bases and 5 bases respectively, with 7 bases between them. Germline values: CDR1 ENHRY, CDR2 SYGVKD. The CDR3 covers 12 residues. CDR3 coding DNA: TGTGCCATCAGTGACGACAGTTATGGCTACACCTTC. Translation gives CAISDDSYGYTF.

The genes are TRBV10-3 and TRBJ1-3; TRBD1 is a possible D gene (6 bases). The ends were cut back, 5 bases at V and 0 bases at J, with 11 bases in the middle. From germline, CDR1 is ENHRY and CDR2 SYGVKD. This CDR3 is 15 amino acids long. The CDR3 nucleotides are TGTGCCATCAGTCTAACAGGGAGCTCTGGAAACACCATATATTTT. Protein: CAISLTGSSGNTIYF.

This clone was observed once. CDR3 sequence: CASSLRAPSYEQYF. DNA of the CDR3: TGTGCCAGCAGTTTACGAGCGCCCTCCTACGAGCAGTACTTC. The chain recombines TRBV28 with TRBJ2-7; D is ambiguous. Trimming took 2 bases from V and 0 from J, leaving 8 bases between them. The CDR3 is 14 residues long. Germline V gene sequence: CDR1 MDHEN, CDR2 SYDVKM.

This clone came up once. An end of the junction does not agree with germline; a read error may underlie this. At the DNA level, this CDR3 is encoded by other sequences in the same sample as well. The chain links TRBV30 to TRBJ1-2, with D uncertain. Germline values: CDR1 GTSNPN, CDR2 SVGIG (reference sequence). CDR3 size: 11 residues. CDR3 sequence: CAWSVGVGYTF. CDR3 bases: TGTGCATGGAGTGTAGGCGTGGGCTACACCTTC.

DNA of the CDR3: TGTGCCAGCAGTAGGACGACTCAGCCCCAGCATTTT. As protein: CASSRTTQPQHF. The genes are TRBV28 and TRBJ1-5, with D uncertain. Germline V lookup: CDR1 MDHEN, CDR2 SYDVKM. Deletions cut 5 bases from V and 6 bases from J, with 8 bases between. There are 12 residues in the CDR3.

This chain joins TRBV9 and TRBJ2-3; the D is unclear. The CDR3 is made up of 15 amino acids. Germline V CDR1 and CDR2: SGDLS, YYNGEE. The V end lost 3 bases, the J end lost 5 bases, and 16 bases lay between the germline ends. In DNA form, the CDR3 reads TGTGCCAGCAGCGGCTTCGCATTCGACCAAGATACGCAGTATTTT. It translates to CASSGFAFDQDTQYF.

The J gene is TRBJ1-6, the V gene TRBV4-1; unclear D gene. CDR1 MGHRA and CDR2 YSYEKL come from the germline V gene. V was shortened by 0 bases and J by 0 bases, with 9 bases between the two germline ends. This CDR3 has 17 residues. CDR3 nucleotide sequence: TGCGCCAGCAGCCAAGACACTGGGAGCTCCTATAATTCACCCCTCCACTTT. Translated, it gives CASSQDTGSSYNSPLHF.

The chain links TRBV9 to TRBJ1-2, with D perhaps matching TRBD1 (6 bases). There are 16 residues in the CDR3. The V end lost 3 bases, the J end lost 4 bases, and 19 bases lay between the germline ends. Germline V lookup: CDR1 SGDLS, CDR2 YYNGEE. The CDR3 spells CASSALSGGAGYGYTF. The CDR3 bases are TGTGCCAGCAGCGCCCTCAGCGGGGGGGCAGGCTATGGCTACACCTTC. Variable domain in full (rest from reference TRBV9 and TRBJ1-2): DSGVTQTPKHLITATGQRVTLRCSPRSGDLSVYWYQQSLDQGLQFLIQYYNGEERAKGNILERFSAQQFPDLHSELNLSSLELGDSALYFCASSALSGGAGYGYTFGSGTRLTVV.

This rearrangement joins TRBV28 to TRBJ1-2, with unresolved D. The CDR3 has 13 residues. The germline CDR1 and CDR2 sequences are MDHEN and SYDVKM. V lost 2 bases, J lost 11 bases, and 15 bases lay in between. The CDR3 is CASSLEVVRAYTF. In DNA form, the CDR3 reads TGTGCCAGCAGTTTAGAAGTAGTTCGGGCTTACACCTTC.

V is TRBV28 and J is TRBJ2-5; no clear D gene. Looked up from germline, CDR1 is MDHEN and CDR2 is SYDVKM. Trimming removed 4 bases at V and 1 base at J, with 19 bases between. The length of the CDR3 is 17 residues. This CDR3 reads CASSYRYLTRPQETQYF. The CDR3 region has the DNA TGTGCCAGCAGTTACCGGTACCTAACCAGGCCCCAAGAGACCCAGTACTTC.

This chain connects TRBV19 to TRBJ1-2; D is unresolved. V was pared by 2 bases and J by 5 bases, with 15 bases between. The CDR3 is made up of 15 amino acids. Germline V gene data show CDR1 as LNHDA and CDR2 as SQIVND (reference sequence). In nucleotides, the CDR3 is TGTGCCAGTAGTATAAGGTTTACAATGGGATATGGCTACACCTTC. Translation: CASSIRFTMGYGYTF.

V usage is TRBV27 and J usage is TRBJ2-7; 7 nucleotides agree with TRBD1. The CDR3 totals 15 residues. V lost 2 bases to trimming and J lost 3 bases; unmatched junction nucleotides: 7. The germline gives CDR1 MNHEY, CDR2 SMNVEV (reference sequence). The CDR3: CASSLRGQTLYEQYF. The CDR3 DNA reads as TGTGCCAGCAGTTTACGGGGACAGACCCTCTACGAGCAGTACTTC.

This chain connects TRBV5-5 to TRBJ1-5; TRBD1 matches 8 bases. The J segment lost 2 bases and the V segment lost 5 bases, leaving 6 bases of the junction unmatched. The germline V gene has CDR1 SGHKS and CDR2 YYEKEE (reference sequence). CDR3 size: 15 residues. The CDR3 here is CASRRTGGGNQPQHF. In DNA form, the CDR3 reads TGTGCCAGCAGAAGAACAGGGGGAGGCAATCAGCCCCAGCATTTT.

This chain joins TRBV20-1 and TRBJ1-1, with a weak D call TRBD1 (5 bases). The CDR3 runs 11 residues. CDR1 and CDR2 from the germline V gene are DFQATT and SNEGSKA (reference sequence). V lost 5 bases to trimming and J lost 5 bases, with 9 bases between them. Written as DNA, the CDR3 is TGCAGTGCTGAAGGGGAGACTGAAGCTTTCTTT. This sequence encodes CSAEGETEAFF.

This chain joins TRBV5-5 and TRBJ2-7, with unresolved D. Germline V gene lookup returns CDR1 SGHKS and CDR2 YYEKEE (reference sequence). CDR3 length: 15 amino acids. V was trimmed by 0 bases and J by 4 bases, leaving 14 bases between them. For the CDR3, the DNA is TGTGCCAGCAGCTTGGAGTTACACGTAATGTACGAGCAGTACTTC. This gives the protein CASSLELHVMYEQYF.

The chain recombines TRBV28 with TRBJ2-7, with unresolved D. V lost 7 bases and J 3 bases, leaving 19 bases between the germline ends. There are 15 residues in the CDR3. Germline V gene sequence: CDR1 MDHEN, CDR2 SYDVKM. CDR3 loop: CASTKGGARSYEQYF. The CDR3 bases are TGTGCCAGCACCAAAGGTGGAGCTCGAAGCTACGAGCAGTACTTC.

There are a few counts of this clone. The chain is built from TRBV6-2 or TRBV6-3 and TRBJ2-2; 8 nucleotides match TRBD2. From germline, CDR1 is MNHEY and CDR2 SVGEGT. The CDR3 sequence is 14 residues long. After removal of 6 bases from V and 4 bases from J, the junction contained 4 bases not matched to a gene. CDR3 in amino acids: CASSRSGSTGELFF. The CDR3 bases are TGTGCCAGCAGCCGAAGCGGGAGCACCGGGGAGCTGTTTTTT.

The chain joins TRBV19 to TRBJ2-1; 7 nucleotides align to TRBD1. In germline, CDR1 is LNHDA, CDR2 SQIVND (reference sequence). This CDR3 is 16 amino acids long. V lost 7 bases to trimming and J lost 5 bases; unmatched junction nucleotides: 14. Here the CDR3 reads CASTHTAGTVNNEQFF. The CDR3 region has the DNA TGTGCCAGTACCCATACAGCCGGGACAGTAAACAATGAGCAGTTCTTC.

The gene calls are TRBV6-5 and TRBJ1-5, with 11 bases that match TRBD1. The J segment lost 3 bases and the V segment lost 6 bases, leaving 4 bases of the junction unmatched. Per germline, CDR1 MNHEY and CDR2 SVGAGI. The CDR3 has 15 residues. The CDR3 DNA reads TGTGCCAGCAGAGAGGGACAGGGGGACAATCAGCCCCAGCATTTT. Translating it yields CASREGQGDNQPQHF.

This clone was observed a few times. The chain has TRBV19 and TRBJ2-7, with a weak D call TRBD2 (5 bases). The CDR3 length is 13 residues. Deletions cut 5 bases from V and 2 bases from J, with 10 bases between. From germline, CDR1 is LNHDA and CDR2 SQIVND (reference sequence). The CDR3 nucleotides read TGTGCCAGTAGTTACGGAGGTACCTACGAGCAGTACTTC. Translated, it gives CASSYGGTYEQYF.